In its sample, the clone carrying this T cell receptor beta chain was seen a few times. The germline V gene has CDR1 MDHEN and CDR2 SYDVKM. The length of the CDR3 is 14 residues. The V and J ends lost 5 bases and 2 bases respectively, with 13 bases between them. Each CDR3 protein gets one entry after TCRdb re-called the 5' RACE reads with MiXCR. The table lists some 61,000 distinct CDR3 sequences, about 9.4% of them singletons. The data derive from a study of early T cells in non-severe SARS-CoV-2 infection. The source is an adult who was a healthcare worker with PCR-confirmed SARS-CoV-2 infection or an uninfected control (not recorded which). The specimen sequenced was whole blood. The chain uses TRBV28 and TRBJ2-7; possible D gene TRBD1, 5 bases. The CDR3 bases are TGTGCCAGCAGTCCCCAGGGTTTGACCTACGAGCAGTACTTC. Translated: CASSPQGLTYEQYF.